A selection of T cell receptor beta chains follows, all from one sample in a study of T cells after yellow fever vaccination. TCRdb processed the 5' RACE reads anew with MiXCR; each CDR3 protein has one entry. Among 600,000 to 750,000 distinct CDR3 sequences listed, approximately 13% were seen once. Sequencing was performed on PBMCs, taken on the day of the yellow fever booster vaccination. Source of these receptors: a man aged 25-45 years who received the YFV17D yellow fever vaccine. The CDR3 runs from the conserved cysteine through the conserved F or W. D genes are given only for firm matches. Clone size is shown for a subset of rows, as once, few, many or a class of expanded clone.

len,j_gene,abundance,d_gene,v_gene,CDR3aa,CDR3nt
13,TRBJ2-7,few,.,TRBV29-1,CSVLTRLSHEQYF,TGCAGCGTCCTTACCCGGTTGAGCCACGAGCAGTACTTC
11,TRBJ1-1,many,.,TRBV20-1,CSAPQGGLAFF,TGCAGTGCTCCCCAAGGCGGGCTAGCTTTCTTT
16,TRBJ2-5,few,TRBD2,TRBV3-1,CASSRRLAGAMETQYF,TGTGCCAGCAGCCGGAGACTAGCGGGAGCAATGGAGACCCAGTACTTC
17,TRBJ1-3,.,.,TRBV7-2,CASSVGAGPGPGNTIYF,TGTGCCAGCAGCGTAGGCGCGGGGCCAGGCCCTGGAAACACCATATATTTT
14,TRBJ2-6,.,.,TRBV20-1,CSARGISGANVLTF,TGCAGTGCTAGAGGGATCTCTGGGGCCAACGTCCTGACTTTC
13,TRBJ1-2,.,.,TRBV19,CASLQGRNYGYTF,TGTGCCAGTCTTCAAGGGCGTAACTATGGCTACACCTTC
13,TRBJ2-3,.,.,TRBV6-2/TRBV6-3,CASNEGGVDTQYF,TGTGCCAGCAATGAGGGGGGAGTAGATACGCAGTATTTT
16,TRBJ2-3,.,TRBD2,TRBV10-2,CASSGSLAGSTDTQYF,TGCGCCAGCAGTGGATCGCTAGCGGGCTCCACAGATACGCAGTATTTT
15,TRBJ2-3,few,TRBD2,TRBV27,CASSLTSGIGNTQYF,TGTGCCAGCAGCCTGACCAGCGGGATAGGGAATACGCAGTATTTT
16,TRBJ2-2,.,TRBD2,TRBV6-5,CASSYLTSGVAGELFF,TGTGCCAGCAGTTACTTAACTAGCGGGGTCGCCGGGGAGCTGTTTTTT
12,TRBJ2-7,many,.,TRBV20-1,CSVGGGSYEQYF,TGCAGTGTAGGGGGAGGGTCCTACGAGCAGTACTTC
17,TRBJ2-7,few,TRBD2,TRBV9,CASSGSLTSGSIYEQYF,TGTGCCAGCAGCGGCTCCCTCACTAGCGGCTCTATCTACGAGCAGTACTTC
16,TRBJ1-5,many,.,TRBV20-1,CSATSPLGGTNQPQHF,TGCAGTGCTACAAGCCCCTTGGGGGGCACCAATCAGCCCCAGCATTTT
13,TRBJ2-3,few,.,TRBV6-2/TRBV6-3,CASMDSSPDTQYF,TGTGCCAGCATGGACAGTAGCCCAGATACGCAGTATTTT
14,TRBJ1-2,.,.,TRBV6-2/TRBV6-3,CASSYFQGPYGYTF,TGTGCCAGCAGTTACTTCCAGGGCCCCTATGGCTACACCTTC
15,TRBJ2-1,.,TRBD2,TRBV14,CASSRGTSGVYEQFF,TGTGCCAGCAGCCGTGGGACTAGCGGAGTTTATGAGCAGTTCTTC
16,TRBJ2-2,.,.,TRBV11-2,CASSLLLAGAGGELFF,TGTGCCAGCAGCTTATTACTAGCAGGAGCGGGCGGGGAGCTGTTTTTT
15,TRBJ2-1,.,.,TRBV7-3,CASSLTGGLLLEQFF,TGTGCCAGCAGCTTAACAGGGGGACTGTTGCTTGAGCAGTTCTTC
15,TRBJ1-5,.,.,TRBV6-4,CASSDSPNFGFPQLF,TGTGCCAGCAGTGACTCCCCGAATTTTGGATTTCCCCAGCTTTTT
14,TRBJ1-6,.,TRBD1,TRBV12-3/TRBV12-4,CASSLTGDWATLHF,TGTGCCAGCAGTTTAACAGGGGATTGGGCCACCCTCCACTTT
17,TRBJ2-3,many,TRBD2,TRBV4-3,CASSQGPAGGSGDTQYF,TGCGCCAGCAGCCAAGGGCCAGCGGGAGGTTCTGGAGATACGCAGTATTTT
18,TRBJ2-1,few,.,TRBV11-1,CASSPIPFWESGSNEQFF,TGTGCCAGCAGCCCCATCCCCTTCTGGGAGTCGGGGAGCAATGAGCAGTTCTTC
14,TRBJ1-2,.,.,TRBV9,CASSVGIEISGYTF,TGTGCCAGCAGCGTAGGAATAGAAATATCTGGCTACACCTTC
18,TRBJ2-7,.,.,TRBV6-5,CASSYSRASVRGYYEQYF,TGTGCCAGCAGTTACTCGAGGGCCTCCGTAAGGGGGTATTACGAGCAGTACTTC
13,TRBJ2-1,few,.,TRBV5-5,CASIGQDYNEQFF,TGTGCCAGCATTGGGCAGGACTACAATGAGCAGTTCTTC